A selection of T cell receptor beta chains follows, all from one sample in a study of blood T cell repertoires in COVID-19. Produced via immunoSEQ multiplex PCR; TCRdb's table is partial and in-frame only. The profile shows approximately 200,000 clones, around nine tenths of them singletons. The sample comprised peripheral blood. All receptors derive from a woman aged 55-70 years with acute or convalescent COVID-19. The CDR3 runs from the conserved cysteine through the conserved F or W. A D gene is named only where the DNA matches it firmly. Not all rows give a size; the values are once, few, many and, for expanded clones, a class.

>NA|TRBJ2-2|NA|TRBV19
CASSMGSSFTGELFF
TGTGCCAGTAGTATGGGCTCAAGTTTCACCGGGGAGCTGTTTTTT
>NA|TRBJ2-7|NA|TRBV20-1
CSANREYEQYF
TGCAGTGCTAATCGGGAGTACGAGCAGTACTTC
>NA|TRBJ1-5|NA|TRBV18
CASSPRQPQHF
TGTGCCAGCTCACCCAGACAGCCCCAGCATTTT
>TRBD1|TRBJ2-2|NA|TRBV10-2
CASAIPKGQAYTGELFF
TGCGCCAGCGCGATCCCGAAGGGACAGGCCTACACCGGGGAGCTGTTTTTT
>NA|TRBJ1-6|NA|TRBV25-1
CASTIRPALDYNSPLHF
TGTGCCAGCACTATTCGGCCGGCACTAGACTATAATTCACCCCTCCACTTT
>TRBD2|TRBJ2-7|NA|TRBV4-3
CASSQEEKASGIYEQYF
TGCGCCAGCAGCCAAGAAGAAAAGGCTAGCGGGATCTACGAGCAGTACTTC
>TRBD2|TRBJ2-7|NA|TRBV27
CASSLGSGGYEQYF
TGTGCCAGCAGTTTGGGTAGCGGGGGCTACGAGCAGTACTTC
>TRBD2|TRBJ2-3|NA|TRBV5-1
CASSPRGGGTTSTDTQYF
TGCGCCAGCAGCCCCCGGGGGGGAGGGACTACTAGCACAGATACGCAGTATTTT
>NA|TRBJ2-2|NA|TRBV6-5
CASKVEANLGGELFF
TGTGCCAGCAAGGTAGAGGCCAACTTAGGAGGGGAGCTGTTTTTT
>NA|TRBJ2-7|few|TRBV27
CASSPGKWSYEQYF
TGTGCCAGCAGTCCAGGGAAATGGTCCTACGAGCAGTACTTC
>TRBD2|TRBJ2-5|NA|TRBV5-1
CASSLGRGGQETQYF
TGCGCCAGCAGCTTGGGACGGGGGGGCCAAGAGACCCAGTACTTC
>NA|TRBJ2-4|NA|TRBV7-8
CASSRWSGLAKNIQYF
TGTGCCAGCAGCCGTTGGAGCGGGTTAGCCAAAAACATTCAGTACTTC
>NA|TRBJ2-5|NA|TRBV7-2
CASSLLRPGLQETQYF
TGTGCCAGCAGCCTTCTAAGGCCGGGACTTCAAGAGACCCAGTACTTC
>NA|TRBJ1-1|NA|TRBV6-5
CASRVGGRGDTEAFF
TGTGCCAGCAGGGTTGGGGGACGGGGGGACACTGAAGCTTTCTTT
>NA|TRBJ1-3|NA|TRBV18
CASSPSEPSGNTIYF
TGTGCCAGCTCACCCTCTGAGCCCTCTGGAAACACCATATATTTT
>NA|TRBJ1-5|NA|TRBV10-2
CASSESTYGGPNQPQHF
TGCGCCAGCAGTGAGTCGACCTATGGAGGTCCCAATCAGCCCCAGCATTTT
>NA|TRBJ2-4|NA|TRBV7-8
CASSFRRPGDIQYF
TGTGCCAGCAGCTTTCGGAGACCGGGGGACATTCAGTACTTC
>NA|TRBJ2-3|once|TRBV18
CASSHRDEGNTQYF
TGTGCCAGCTCACATCGGGATGAGGGAAATACGCAGTATTTT
>NA|TRBJ2-3|NA|TRBV11-2
CASSLDPRDISTDTQYF
TGTGCCAGCAGCTTAGATCCTAGGGACATTAGCACAGATACGCAGTATTTT